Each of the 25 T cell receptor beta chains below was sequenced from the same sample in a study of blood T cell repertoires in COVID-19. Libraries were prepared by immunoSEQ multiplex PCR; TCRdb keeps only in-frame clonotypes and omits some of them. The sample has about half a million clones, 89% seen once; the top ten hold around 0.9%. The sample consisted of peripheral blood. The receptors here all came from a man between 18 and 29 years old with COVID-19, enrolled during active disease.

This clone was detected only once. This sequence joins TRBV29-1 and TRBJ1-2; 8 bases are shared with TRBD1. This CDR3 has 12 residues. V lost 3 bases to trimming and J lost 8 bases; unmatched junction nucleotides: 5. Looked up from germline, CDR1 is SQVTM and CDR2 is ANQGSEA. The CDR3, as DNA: TGCAGCGTTGACTCAGGGGGCGGAGGCTACACCTTC. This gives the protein CSVDSGGGGYTF.

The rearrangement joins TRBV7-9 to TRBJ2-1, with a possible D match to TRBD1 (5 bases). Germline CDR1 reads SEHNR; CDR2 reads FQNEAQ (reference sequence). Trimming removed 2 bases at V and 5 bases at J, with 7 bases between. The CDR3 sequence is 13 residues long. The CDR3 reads CASSLSTDNEQFF. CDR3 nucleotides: TGTGCCAGCAGCTTATCGACAGACAATGAGCAGTTCTTC. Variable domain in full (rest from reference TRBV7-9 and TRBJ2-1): DTGVSQNPRHKITKRGQNVTFRCDPISEHNRLYWYRQTLGQGPEFLTYFQNEAQLEKSRLLSDRFSAERPKGSFSTLEIQRTEQGDSAMYLCASSLSTDNEQFFGPGTRLTVL.

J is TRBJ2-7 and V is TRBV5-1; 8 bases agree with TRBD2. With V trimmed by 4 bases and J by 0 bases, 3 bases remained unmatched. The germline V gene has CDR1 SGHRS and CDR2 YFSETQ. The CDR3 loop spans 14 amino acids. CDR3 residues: CASSVGTSSYEQYF. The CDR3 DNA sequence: TGCGCCAGCAGCGTGGGGACTAGCTCCTACGAGCAGTACTTC.

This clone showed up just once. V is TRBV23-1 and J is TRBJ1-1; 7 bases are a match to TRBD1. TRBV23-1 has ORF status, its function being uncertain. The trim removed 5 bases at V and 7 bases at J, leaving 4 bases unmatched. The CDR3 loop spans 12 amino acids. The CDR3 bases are TGCGCCAGCAGTATACAGGGGAGTGAAGCTTTCTTT. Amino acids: CASSIQGSEAFF.

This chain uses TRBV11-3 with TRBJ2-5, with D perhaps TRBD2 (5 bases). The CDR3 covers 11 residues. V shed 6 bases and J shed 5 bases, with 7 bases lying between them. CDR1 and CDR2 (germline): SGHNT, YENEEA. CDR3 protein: CASRVAETQYF. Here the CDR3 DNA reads TGTGCCAGCAGGGTAGCGGAGACCCAGTACTTC.

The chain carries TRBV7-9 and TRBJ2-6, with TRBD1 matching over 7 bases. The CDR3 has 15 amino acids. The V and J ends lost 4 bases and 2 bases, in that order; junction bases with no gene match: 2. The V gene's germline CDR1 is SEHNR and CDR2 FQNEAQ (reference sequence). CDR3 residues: CASSSTGAGANVLTF. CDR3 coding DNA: TGTGCCAGCAGCTCTACAGGGGCTGGGGCCAACGTCCTGACTTTC.

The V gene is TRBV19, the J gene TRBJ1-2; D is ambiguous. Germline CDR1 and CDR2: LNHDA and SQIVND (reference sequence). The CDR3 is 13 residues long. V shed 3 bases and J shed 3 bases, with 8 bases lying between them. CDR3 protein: CASSIAGDYGYTF. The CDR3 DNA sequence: TGTGCCAGTAGTATCGCCGGGGACTATGGCTACACCTTC.

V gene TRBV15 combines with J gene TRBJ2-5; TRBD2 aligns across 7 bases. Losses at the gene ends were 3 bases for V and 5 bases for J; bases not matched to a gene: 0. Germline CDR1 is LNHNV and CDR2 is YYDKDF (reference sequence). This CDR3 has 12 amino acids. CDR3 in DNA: TGTGCCACCAGCAGGGGGGGGGAGACCCAGTACTTC. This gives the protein CATSRGGETQYF.

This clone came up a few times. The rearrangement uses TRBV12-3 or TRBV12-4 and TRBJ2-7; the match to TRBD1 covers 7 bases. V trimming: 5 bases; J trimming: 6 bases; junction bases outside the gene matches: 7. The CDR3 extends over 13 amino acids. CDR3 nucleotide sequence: TGTGCCAGCAGTCCGCGACAGGGCGCCGAGCAGTACTTC. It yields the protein CASSPRQGAEQYF.

The CDR3 sequence is CASSITGDPKNIQYF. The CDR3 nucleotides are TGTGCCAGTAGTATCACAGGGGATCCGAAAAACATTCAGTACTTC. The rearrangement uses TRBV19 and TRBJ2-4; 7 positions agree with TRBD1. The CDR3 runs to 15 residues. Germline assignment: CDR1 LNHDA and CDR2 SQIVND (reference sequence). V shed 3 bases and J 4 bases; nucleotides not matched to a gene: 6.

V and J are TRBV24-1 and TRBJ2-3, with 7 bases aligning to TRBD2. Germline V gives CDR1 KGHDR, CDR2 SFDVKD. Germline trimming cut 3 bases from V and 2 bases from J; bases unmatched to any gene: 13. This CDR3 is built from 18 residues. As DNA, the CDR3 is TGTGCCACCAGTGATGTCAACACCGGGACTATAAACACAGATACGCAGTATTTT. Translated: CATSDVNTGTINTDTQYF.

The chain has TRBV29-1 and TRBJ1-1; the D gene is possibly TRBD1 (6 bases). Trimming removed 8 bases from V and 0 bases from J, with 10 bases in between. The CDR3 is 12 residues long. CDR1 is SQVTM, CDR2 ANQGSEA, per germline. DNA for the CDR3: TGCAGCTCTGGGGGCATGAACACTGAAGCTTTCTTT. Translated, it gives CSSGGMNTEAFF.

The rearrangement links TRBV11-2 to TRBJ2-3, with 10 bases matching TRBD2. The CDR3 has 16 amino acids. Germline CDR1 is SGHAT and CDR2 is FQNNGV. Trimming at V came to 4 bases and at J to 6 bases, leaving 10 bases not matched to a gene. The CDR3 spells CASSYQTSGVGDTQYF. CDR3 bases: TGTGCCAGCAGCTACCAAACTAGCGGGGTAGGGGATACGCAGTATTTT.

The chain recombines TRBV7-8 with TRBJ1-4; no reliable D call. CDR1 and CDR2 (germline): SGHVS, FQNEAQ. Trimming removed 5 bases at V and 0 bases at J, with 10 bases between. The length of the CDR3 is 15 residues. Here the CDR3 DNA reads TGTGCCAGCAGCAACGACTGGGCAACTAATGAAAAACTGTTTTTT. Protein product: CASSNDWATNEKLFF.

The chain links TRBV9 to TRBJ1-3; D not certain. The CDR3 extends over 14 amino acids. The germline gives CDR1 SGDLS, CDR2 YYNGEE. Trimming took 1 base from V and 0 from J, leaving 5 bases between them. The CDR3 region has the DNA TGTGCCAGCAGCGTACAGAACTCTGGAAACACCATATATTTT. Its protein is CASSVQNSGNTIYF. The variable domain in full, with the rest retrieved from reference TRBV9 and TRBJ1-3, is DSGVTQTPKHLITATGQRVTLRCSPRSGDLSVYWYQQSLDQGLQFLIQYYNGEERAKGNILERFSAQQFPDLHSELNLSSLELGDSALYFCASSVQNSGNTIYFGEGSWLTVV.

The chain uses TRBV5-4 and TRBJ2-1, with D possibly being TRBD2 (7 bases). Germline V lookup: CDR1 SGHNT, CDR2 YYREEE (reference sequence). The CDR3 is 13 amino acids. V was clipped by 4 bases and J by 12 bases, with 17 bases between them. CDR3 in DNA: TGTGCCAGCAGCCCCGGTGAAGGGGGGGTGCAGTTCTTC. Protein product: CASSPGEGGVQFF.

CDR3 sequence (DNA): TGTGCCAGCAGCGTATCAGGGGCCTTAGGGGAGCAGTACTTC. Amino acids: CASSVSGALGEQYF. The chain has TRBV9 and TRBJ2-7; D might be TRBD1 (6 bases). Germline V gene lookup returns CDR1 SGDLS and CDR2 YYNGEE. The length of the CDR3 is 14 residues. Trimming took 1 base from V and 7 from J, leaving 15 bases between them.

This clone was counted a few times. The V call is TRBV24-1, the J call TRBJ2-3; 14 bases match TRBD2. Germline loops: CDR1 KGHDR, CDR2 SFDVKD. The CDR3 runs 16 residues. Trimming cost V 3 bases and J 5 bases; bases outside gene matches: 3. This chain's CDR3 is CATSDTGTSGGDTQYF. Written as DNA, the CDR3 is TGTGCCACCAGTGATACCGGGACTAGCGGGGGAGATACGCAGTATTTT.

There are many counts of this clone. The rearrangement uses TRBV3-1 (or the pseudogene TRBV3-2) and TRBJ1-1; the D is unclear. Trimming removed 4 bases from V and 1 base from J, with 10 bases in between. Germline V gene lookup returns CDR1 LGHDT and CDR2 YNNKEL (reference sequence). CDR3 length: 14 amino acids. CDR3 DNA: TGTGCCAGCAGCCCTAGGAGGAGGAACACTGAAGCTTTCTTT. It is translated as CASSPRRRNTEAFF.

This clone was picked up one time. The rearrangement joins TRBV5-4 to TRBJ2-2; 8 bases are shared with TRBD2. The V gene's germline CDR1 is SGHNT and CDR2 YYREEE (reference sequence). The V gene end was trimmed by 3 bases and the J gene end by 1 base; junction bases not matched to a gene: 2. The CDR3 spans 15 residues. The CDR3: CASSSRGGNTGELFF. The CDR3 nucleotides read TGTGCCAGCAGCTCTCGGGGGGGGAACACCGGGGAGCTGTTTTTT.

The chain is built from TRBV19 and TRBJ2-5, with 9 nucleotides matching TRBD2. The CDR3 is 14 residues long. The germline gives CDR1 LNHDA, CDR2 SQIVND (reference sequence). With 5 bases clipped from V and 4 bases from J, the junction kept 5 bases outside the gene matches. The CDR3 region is CASSLSGGRETQYF. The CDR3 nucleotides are TGTGCCAGTAGTCTCAGCGGGGGGAGAGAGACCCAGTACTTC.

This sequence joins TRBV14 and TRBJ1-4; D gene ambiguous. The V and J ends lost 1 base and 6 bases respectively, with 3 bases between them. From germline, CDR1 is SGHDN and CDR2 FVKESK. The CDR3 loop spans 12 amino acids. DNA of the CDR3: TGTGCCAGCAGCCAAGTATATGAAAAACTGTTTTTT. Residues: CASSQVYEKLFF.

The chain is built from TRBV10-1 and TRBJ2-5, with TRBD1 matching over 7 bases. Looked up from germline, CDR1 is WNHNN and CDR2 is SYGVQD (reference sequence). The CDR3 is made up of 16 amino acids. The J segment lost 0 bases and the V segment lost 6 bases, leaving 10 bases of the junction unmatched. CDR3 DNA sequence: TGCGCCAGCAGCTACGGGACAGACAGTTACCAAGAGACCCAGTACTTC. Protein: CASSYGTDSYQETQYF.

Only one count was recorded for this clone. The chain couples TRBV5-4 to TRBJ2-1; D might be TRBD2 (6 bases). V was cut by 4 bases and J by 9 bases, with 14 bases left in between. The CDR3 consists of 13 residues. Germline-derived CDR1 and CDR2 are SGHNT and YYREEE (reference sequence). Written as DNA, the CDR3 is TGTGCCAGCAGCCAGGGAACCGGGAGTGAGCAGTTCTTC. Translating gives CASSQGTGSEQFF.

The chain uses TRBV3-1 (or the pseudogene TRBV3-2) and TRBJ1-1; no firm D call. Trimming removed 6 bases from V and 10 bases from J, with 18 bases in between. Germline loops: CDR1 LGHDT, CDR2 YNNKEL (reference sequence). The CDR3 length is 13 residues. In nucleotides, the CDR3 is TGTGCCAGCAGTCCATCGTCCCGGGAGGGAGCTTTCTTT. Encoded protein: CASSPSSREGAFF.